The clone carrying this TCR beta chain has just a few counts. Its specificity is unknown. CDR3 length: 14 residues. The sample belongs to a study of identical twins. TCRdb re-called the 5' RACE reads through MiXCR, storing one row per CDR3 protein. The sample lists 200,000 to 300,000 distinct CDR3 sequences, around 7% occurring once. Study outcomes and limitations: With beta out-of-frame sequences, excess sharing by twins was weaker.

The same sample was also studied in work on yellow fever vaccine responses in identical twins. That study reports: Reportedly, twins showed a vaccine T cell response that looked partly convergent and partly personalized.

This clonotype originated in a woman under 30 in good health. The V gene is TRBV21-1, the J gene TRBJ1-2. TRBV21-1 is a pseudogene segment. The sequenced material came from memory (CD45RO+) T cells sorted from blood. The chain's CDR3 is CASCKGTAADGYTF. Written as DNA, the CDR3 is TGTGCCAGCTGTAAAGGGACCGCCGCTGATGGCTACACCTTC.